These 18 T cell receptor beta chains came from one sample sequenced in a study of T cell responses to AZD1222 COVID-19 vaccine. Sequenced by immunoSEQ multiplex PCR; TCRdb stores in-frame clones only, minus some. The sample contains 90,000 to 95,000 clones, approximately 90% of which appear only once. The sample was peripheral blood, taken on day 0 of AZD1222 vaccination. Source of these receptors: an adult in good health.

This sequence joins TRBV6-5 and TRBJ1-1, with D tentatively TRBD1 (6 bases). The CDR3 spans 13 residues. The ends were cut back, 7 bases at V and 4 bases at J, with 13 bases in the middle. CDR1 is MNHEY and CDR2 is SVGAGI in the germline V gene. This CDR3 reads CASKGGSGTEAFF. The CDR3 DNA reads TGTGCCAGCAAAGGGGGTTCTGGCACTGAAGCTTTCTTT.

The chain combines TRBV14 with TRBJ1-1, with 8 bases matching TRBD1. The CDR3 is 15 residues long. J was trimmed by 1 base and V by 3 bases; bases with no gene match: 4. Germline assignment: CDR1 SGHDN and CDR2 FVKESK. The chain's CDR3 is CASSQYDRGNTEAFF. CDR3 DNA: TGTGCCAGCAGCCAGTACGACAGGGGGAACACTGAAGCTTTCTTT.

This clone came up once. This sequence joins TRBV6-5 and TRBJ1-6; weak D call: TRBD1 (6 bases). V was cut by 7 bases and J by 9 bases, with 13 bases left in between. The V gene's germline CDR1 is MNHEY and CDR2 SVGAGI. The CDR3 is 13 amino acids. CDR3 sequence reads: CASTHKGGSPLHF. The DNA of the CDR3 is TGTGCCAGCACTCACAAGGGGGGTTCACCCCTCCACTTT.

V usage is TRBV6-1 and J usage is TRBJ1-6; D is undetermined. Looked up from germline, CDR1 is MNHNS and CDR2 is SASEGT. Trimming left V 2 bases short and J 10 bases short, with 12 bases between. This CDR3 is built from 14 residues. The CDR3 reads CASSESGFGSPLHF. CDR3 bases: TGTGCCAGCAGTGAATCGGGATTCGGGTCACCCCTCCACTTT.

The chain joins TRBV7-9 to TRBJ1-1; no firm D call. The germline CDR1 and CDR2 sequences are SEHNR and FQNEAQ (reference sequence). V lost 3 bases and J lost 1, with 6 bases in between. There are 13 residues in the CDR3. The CDR3 nucleotides are TGTGCCAGCAGCTTGTGGCAGAACACTGAAGCTTTCTTT. Translating it yields CASSLWQNTEAFF.

V gene TRBV15 combines with J gene TRBJ2-6, with no clear D. CDR1 is LNHNV, CDR2 YYDKDF, per germline (reference sequence). The V end lost 1 base, the J end lost 10 bases, and 14 bases lay between the germline ends. The length of the CDR3 is 15 residues. The CDR3: CATSRVPSTGNVLTF. CDR3 bases: TGTGCCACCAGCAGAGTTCCATCCACTGGGAACGTCCTGACTTTC.

The chain joins TRBV14 to TRBJ1-5; D unclear. CDR1 and CDR2 (germline): SGHDN, FVKESK. V dropped 0 bases and J dropped 6 bases, with 6 bases sitting between them. This CDR3 has 13 residues. The CDR3 loop reads CASSQEVGQPQHF. The CDR3 DNA follows: TGTGCCAGCAGCCAAGAGGTGGGTCAGCCCCAGCATTTT.

The CDR3 is CASRDSHNSPLHF. The CDR3 nucleotides read TGTGCCAGCCGGGACAGCCATAATTCACCCCTCCACTTT. The rearrangement links TRBV3-1 (or the pseudogene TRBV3-2) to TRBJ1-6; 7 nucleotides agree with TRBD1. Trimming at V came to 8 bases and at J to 5 bases, leaving 3 bases not matched to a gene. Germline-derived CDR1 and CDR2 are LGHDT and YNNKEL (reference sequence). The CDR3 runs to 13 residues.

This chain links TRBV6-1 with TRBJ1-6, with D unclear. Trimming stripped 2 bases from V and 3 bases from J, with 8 bases between. The length of the CDR3 is 15 residues. CDR1 is MNHNS and CDR2 is SASEGT in the germline V gene. The CDR3 region has the DNA TGTGCCAGCAGTGAAACACCGATCTATAATTCACCCCTCCACTTT. Translated: CASSETPIYNSPLHF.

This chain links TRBV7-9 with TRBJ1-1, with D unresolved. The CDR3 totals 13 residues. The V end was cut by 5 bases, the J end by 5 bases, with 12 bases between. The V gene's germline CDR1 is SEHNR and CDR2 FQNEAQ (reference sequence). This CDR3 reads CASSRDSGTEAFF. In DNA, the CDR3 is TGTGCCAGCAGCCGAGACTCGGGGACTGAAGCTTTCTTT.

The genes are TRBV3-1 (or the pseudogene TRBV3-2) and TRBJ2-3; 10 positions match TRBD2. Germline trimming cut 6 bases from V and 5 bases from J; bases unmatched to any gene: 11. CDR1 is LGHDT and CDR2 is YNNKEL in the germline V gene (reference sequence). The CDR3 totals 16 residues. The CDR3 DNA reads TGTGCCAGCAGGGGGGGGCTAGCGGGAGATCTAGATACGCAGTATTTT. This sequence encodes CASRGGLAGDLDTQYF.

The rearrangement links TRBV19 to TRBJ1-6; TRBD1 might be the D (5 bases). Germline-derived CDR1 and CDR2 are LNHDA and SQIVND (reference sequence). V shed 3 bases and J shed 7 bases, with 10 bases lying between them. The CDR3 is 14 amino acids. The CDR3 coding sequence is TGTGCCAGTAGTATCATCCAGGGAAATTCACCCCTCCACTTT. It translates to CASSIIQGNSPLHF.

The genes are TRBV5-1 and TRBJ2-1, with TRBD2 matching 8 bases. Germline loops: CDR1 SGHRS, CDR2 YFSETQ. CDR3 length equals 17 residues. J gave up 6 bases and V 4 bases, and 15 bases lay outside the gene matches. The CDR3 here is CASSAFSLAGGGNEQFF. CDR3 DNA: TGCGCCAGCAGCGCGTTCTCTCTGGCGGGAGGTGGCAATGAGCAGTTCTTC.

This clone was recorded a few times. This rearrangement joins TRBV12-5 to TRBJ1-1, with TRBD1 as a possible D gene (5 bases). Trimming removed 6 bases at V and 8 bases at J, with 13 bases between. Germline lookup yields CDR1 LGHNT and CDR2 FRNRAP. The CDR3 spans 12 residues. Written as DNA, the CDR3 is TGTGCTAGTGGCAGGGATAAATCAGAAGCTTTCTTT. Protein: CASGRDKSEAFF.

This sequence joins TRBV18 and TRBJ2-5; D unclear. The CDR3 loop spans 13 amino acids. Germline loops: CDR1 KGHSH, CDR2 LQKENI. Trimming shortened V by 5 bases and J by 5 bases, and 12 bases separated the two germline ends. The CDR3 here is CASSSTPRETQYF. CDR3 nucleotides: TGTGCCAGCTCATCAACACCCCGGGAGACCCAGTACTTC. Based on the CDR3 plus reference TRBV18 and TRBJ2-5, the full variable domain is NAGVMQNPRHLVRRRGQEARLRCSPMKGHSHVYWYRQLPEEGLKFMVYLQKENIIDESGMPKERFSAEFPKEGPSILRIQQVVRGDSAAYFCASSSTPRETQYFGPGTRLLVL.

The J gene is TRBJ1-6, the V gene TRBV7-3, with a weak D call TRBD1 (5 bases). The CDR3 contains 15 residues. Germline lookup yields CDR1 SGHTA and CDR2 FQGTGA. With 1 base removed from V and 7 bases from J, the gap between germline ends came to 11 bases. The CDR3: CASSLKAGTNSPLHF. CDR3 sequence (DNA): TGTGCCAGCAGCTTAAAGGCCGGGACCAATTCACCCCTCCACTTT.

V usage is TRBV6-1 and J usage is TRBJ2-1; TRBD2 aligns across 13 bases. Germline V lookup: CDR1 MNHNS, CDR2 SASEGT. J lost 9 bases, V lost 2 bases, and 10 bases had no gene match. The CDR3 is 17 residues long. Here the CDR3 reads CASSEFPGTSGTGEQFF. The CDR3 bases are TGTGCCAGCAGTGAATTCCCCGGGACTAGCGGGACTGGTGAGCAGTTCTTC.

The chain links TRBV12-3 or TRBV12-4 to TRBJ2-7; no clear D gene. With 4 bases removed from V and 6 bases from J, the gap between germline ends came to 10 bases. The CDR3 length is 12 residues. The CDR3 is CASSWVRSEQYF. CDR3 DNA: TGTGCCAGCAGTTGGGTTCGGTCCGAGCAGTACTTC.